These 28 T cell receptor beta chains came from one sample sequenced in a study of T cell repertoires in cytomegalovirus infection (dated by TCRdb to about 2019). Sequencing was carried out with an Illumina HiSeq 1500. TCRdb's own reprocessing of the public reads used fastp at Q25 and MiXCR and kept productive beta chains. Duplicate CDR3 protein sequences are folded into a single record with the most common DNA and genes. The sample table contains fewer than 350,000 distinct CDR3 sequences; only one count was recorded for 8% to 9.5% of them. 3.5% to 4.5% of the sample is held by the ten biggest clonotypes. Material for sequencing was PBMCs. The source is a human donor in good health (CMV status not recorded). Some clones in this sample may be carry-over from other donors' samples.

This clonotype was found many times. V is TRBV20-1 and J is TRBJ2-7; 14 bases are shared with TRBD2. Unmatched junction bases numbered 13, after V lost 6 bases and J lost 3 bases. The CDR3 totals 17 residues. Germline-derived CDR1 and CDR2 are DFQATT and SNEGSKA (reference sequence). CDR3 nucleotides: TGCAGTGCCAGTCCCCCGGGACTAGCGGGAGCGCTCTACGAGCAGTACTTC. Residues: CSASPPGLAGALYEQYF.

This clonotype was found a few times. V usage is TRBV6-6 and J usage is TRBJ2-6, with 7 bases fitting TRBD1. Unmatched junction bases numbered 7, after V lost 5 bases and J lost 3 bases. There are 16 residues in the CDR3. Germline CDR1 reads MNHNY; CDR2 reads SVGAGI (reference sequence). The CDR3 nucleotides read TGTGCCAGCAGTCAACAGGGGCTGTATGGGGCCAACGTCCTGACTTTC. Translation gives CASSQQGLYGANVLTF.

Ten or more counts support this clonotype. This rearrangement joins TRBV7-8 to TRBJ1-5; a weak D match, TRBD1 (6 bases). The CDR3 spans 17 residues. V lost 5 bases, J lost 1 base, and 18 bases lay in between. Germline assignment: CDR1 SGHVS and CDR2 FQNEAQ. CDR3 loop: CASSKGRQDLSNQPQHF. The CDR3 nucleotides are TGTGCCAGCAGCAAGGGGAGACAGGACCTAAGCAATCAGCCCCAGCATTTT.

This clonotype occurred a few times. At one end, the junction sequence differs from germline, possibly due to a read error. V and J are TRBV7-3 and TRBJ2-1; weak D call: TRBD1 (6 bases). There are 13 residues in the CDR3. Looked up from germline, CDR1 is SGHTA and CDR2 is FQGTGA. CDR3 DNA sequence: TGTGCCAGCAGCCTAACAGGGCACGATGAGCAGTTCTTC. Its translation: CASSLTGHDEQFF.

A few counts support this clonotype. CDR3 in DNA: TGTGCCAGCAGTCCCGGGGGTTCCTATAATTCACCCCTCCACTTT. It yields the protein CASSPGGSYNSPLHF. V and J are TRBV14 and TRBJ1-6; a possible D gene is TRBD1 (5 bases). Germline loops: CDR1 SGHDN, CDR2 FVKESK. Trimming took 6 bases from V and 1 from J, leaving 10 bases between them. The CDR3 runs 15 residues.

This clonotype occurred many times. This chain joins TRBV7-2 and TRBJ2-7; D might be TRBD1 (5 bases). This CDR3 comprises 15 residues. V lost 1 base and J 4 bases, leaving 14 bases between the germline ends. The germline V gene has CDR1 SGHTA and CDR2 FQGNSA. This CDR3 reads CASSLGWGVGYEQYF. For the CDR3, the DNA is TGTGCCAGCAGCTTAGGTTGGGGCGTGGGATACGAGCAGTACTTC.

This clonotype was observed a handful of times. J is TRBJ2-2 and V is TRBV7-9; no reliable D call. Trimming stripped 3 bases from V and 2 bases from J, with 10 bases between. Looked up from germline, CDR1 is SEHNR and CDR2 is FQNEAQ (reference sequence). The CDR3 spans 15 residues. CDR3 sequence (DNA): TGTGCCAGCAGCTTGGAGAGTAGAAACACCGGGGAGCTGTTTTTT. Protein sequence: CASSLESRNTGELFF.

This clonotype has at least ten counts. CDR3 amino acids: CASPTPYSNQPQHF. DNA of the CDR3: TGTGCCAGCCCTACCCCTTATAGCAATCAGCCCCAGCATTTT. The chain is built from TRBV6-1 and TRBJ1-5; D not certain. Germline CDR1 is MNHNS and CDR2 is SASEGT. This CDR3 has 14 residues. Trimming left V 8 bases short and J 0 bases short, with 11 bases between.

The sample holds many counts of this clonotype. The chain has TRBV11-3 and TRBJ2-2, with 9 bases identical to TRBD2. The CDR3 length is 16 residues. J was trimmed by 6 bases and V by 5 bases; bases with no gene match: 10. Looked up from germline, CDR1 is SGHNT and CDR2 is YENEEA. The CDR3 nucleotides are TGTGCCAGCAGCGGAACAGCGGGAGGAGCGTCCGGGGAGCTGTTTTTT. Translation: CASSGTAGGASGELFF.

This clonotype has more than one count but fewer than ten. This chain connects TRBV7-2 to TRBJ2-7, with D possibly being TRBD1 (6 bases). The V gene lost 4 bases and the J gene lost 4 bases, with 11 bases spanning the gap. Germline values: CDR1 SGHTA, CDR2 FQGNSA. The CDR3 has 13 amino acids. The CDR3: CASSSLTGYEQYF. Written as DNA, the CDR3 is TGTGCCAGCAGCTCCTTAACAGGGTACGAGCAGTACTTC.

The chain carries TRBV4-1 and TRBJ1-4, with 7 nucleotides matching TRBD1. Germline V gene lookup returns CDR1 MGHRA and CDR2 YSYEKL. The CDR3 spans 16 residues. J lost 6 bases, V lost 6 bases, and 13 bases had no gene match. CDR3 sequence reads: CASRRTGEADYEKLFF. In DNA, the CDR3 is TGCGCCAGCAGGAGAACAGGGGAAGCCGATTATGAAAAACTGTTTTTT.

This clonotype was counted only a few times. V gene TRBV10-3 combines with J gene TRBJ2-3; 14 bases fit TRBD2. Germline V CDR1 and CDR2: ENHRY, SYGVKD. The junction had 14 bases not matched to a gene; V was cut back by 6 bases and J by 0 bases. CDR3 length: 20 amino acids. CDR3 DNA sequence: TGTGCCATCAGCGAAGGACTAGCGGGAGGAAGTGGGCCGAGCACAGATACGCAGTATTTT. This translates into CAISEGLAGGSGPSTDTQYF.

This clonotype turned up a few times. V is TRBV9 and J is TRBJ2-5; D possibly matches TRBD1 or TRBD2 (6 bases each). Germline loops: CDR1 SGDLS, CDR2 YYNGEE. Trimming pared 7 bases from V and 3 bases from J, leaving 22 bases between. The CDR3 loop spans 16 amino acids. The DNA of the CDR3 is TGTGCCAGCCAACAGGGCGGCGGGGCCTACGAAGAGACCCAGTACTTC. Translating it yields CASQQGGGAYEETQYF.

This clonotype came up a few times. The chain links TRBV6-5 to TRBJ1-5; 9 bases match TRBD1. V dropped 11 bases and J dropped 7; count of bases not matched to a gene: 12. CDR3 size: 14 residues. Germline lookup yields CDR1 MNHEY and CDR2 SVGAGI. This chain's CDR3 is CASASTGGGQPQHF. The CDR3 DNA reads TGTGCCTCAGCCTCGACAGGGGGAGGGCAGCCCCAGCATTTT.

The CDR3 region has the DNA TGTGCCAGTAGTATTCCCACTACAGGGGGTCAAGAGACCCAGTACTTC. Translated, it gives CASSIPTTGGQETQYF. The gene calls are TRBV19 and TRBJ2-5, with TRBD1 matching 8 bases. Germline V gene data show CDR1 as LNHDA and CDR2 as SQIVND (reference sequence). The CDR3 totals 16 residues. The trim removed 3 bases at V and 2 bases at J, leaving 8 bases unmatched.

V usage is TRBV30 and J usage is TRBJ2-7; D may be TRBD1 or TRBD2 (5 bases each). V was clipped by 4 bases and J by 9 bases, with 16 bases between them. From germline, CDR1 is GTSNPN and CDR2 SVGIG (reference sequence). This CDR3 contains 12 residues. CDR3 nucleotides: TGTGCCTGGAAAAGAGGGGTTGGGGTGCAGTACTTC. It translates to CAWKRGVGVQYF.

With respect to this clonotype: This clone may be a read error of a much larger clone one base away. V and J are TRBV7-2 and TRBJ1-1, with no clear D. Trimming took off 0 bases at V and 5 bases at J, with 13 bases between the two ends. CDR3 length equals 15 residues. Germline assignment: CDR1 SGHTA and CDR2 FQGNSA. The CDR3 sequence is CTSSLASSSGTEAFF. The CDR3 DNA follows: TGTACCAGCAGCTTAGCCTCATCCTCGGGGACTGAAGCTTTCTTT.

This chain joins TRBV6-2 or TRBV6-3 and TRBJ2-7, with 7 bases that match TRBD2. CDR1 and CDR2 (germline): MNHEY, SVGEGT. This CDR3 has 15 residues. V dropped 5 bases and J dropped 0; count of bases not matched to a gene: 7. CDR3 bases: TGTGCCAGCAGTGTAATAGCGGGCCCCTCCTACGAGCAGTACTTC. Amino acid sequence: CASSVIAGPSYEQYF.

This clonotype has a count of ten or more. CDR3 bases: TGTGCCAGCAGCTTAGCACCTAGCGGCCAAGAGACCCAGTACTTC. This translates into CASSLAPSGQETQYF. The chain has TRBV7-2 and TRBJ2-5, with 7 bases identical to TRBD2. The CDR3 is 15 amino acids. CDR1 and CDR2 (germline): SGHTA, FQGNSA. The V and J ends lost 0 bases and 1 base, in that order; junction bases with no gene match: 2. Drawing the rest from reference TRBV7-2 and TRBJ2-5, the complete variable domain is GAGVSQSPSNKVTEKGKDVELRCDPISGHTALYWYRQSLGQGLEFLIYFQGNSAPDKSGLPSDRFSAERTGGSVSTLTIQRTQQEDSAVYLCASSLAPSGQETQYFGPGTRLLVL.

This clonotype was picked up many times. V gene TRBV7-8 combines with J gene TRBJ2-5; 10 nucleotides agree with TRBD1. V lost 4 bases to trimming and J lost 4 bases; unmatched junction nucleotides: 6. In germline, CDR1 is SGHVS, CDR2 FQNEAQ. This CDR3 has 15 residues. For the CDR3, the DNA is TGTGCCAGCAGCTCCCGGGACAGGGGTATAGAGACCCAGTACTTC. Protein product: CASSSRDRGIETQYF. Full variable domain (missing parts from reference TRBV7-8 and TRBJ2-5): GAGVSQSPRYKVAKRGQDVALRCDPISGHVSLFWYQQALGQGPEFLTYFQNEAQLDKSGLPSDRFFAERPEGSVSTLKIQRTQQEDSAVYLCASSSRDRGIETQYFGPGTRLLVL.

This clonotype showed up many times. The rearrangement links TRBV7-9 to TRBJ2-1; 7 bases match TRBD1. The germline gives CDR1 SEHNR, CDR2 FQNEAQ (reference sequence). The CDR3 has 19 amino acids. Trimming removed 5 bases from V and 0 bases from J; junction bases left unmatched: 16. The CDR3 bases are TGTGCCAGCAGCCCGCCTAGACGGCGGACAGGACGCTCCTACAATGAGCAGTTCTTC. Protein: CASSPPRRRTGRSYNEQFF. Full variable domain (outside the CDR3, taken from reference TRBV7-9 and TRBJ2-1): DTGVSQNPRHKITKRGQNVTFRCDPISEHNRLYWYRQTLGQGPEFLTYFQNEAQLEKSRLLSDRFSAERPKGSFSTLEIQRTEQGDSAMYLCASSPPRRRTGRSYNEQFFGPGTRLTVL.

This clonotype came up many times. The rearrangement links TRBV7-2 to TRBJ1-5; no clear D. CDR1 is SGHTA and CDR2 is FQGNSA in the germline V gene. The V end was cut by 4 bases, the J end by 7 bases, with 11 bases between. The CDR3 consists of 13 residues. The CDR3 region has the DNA TGTGCCAGCAGCTCGACTCACACCCAGCCCCAGCATTTT. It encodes CASSSTHTQPQHF.

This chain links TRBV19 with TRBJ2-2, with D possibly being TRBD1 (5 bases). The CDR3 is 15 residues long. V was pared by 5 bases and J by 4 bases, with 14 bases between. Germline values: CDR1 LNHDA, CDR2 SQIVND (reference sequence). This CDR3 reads CASSPRPRATGELFF. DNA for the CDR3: TGTGCCAGTAGTCCCCGACCCAGGGCCACCGGGGAGCTGTTTTTT.

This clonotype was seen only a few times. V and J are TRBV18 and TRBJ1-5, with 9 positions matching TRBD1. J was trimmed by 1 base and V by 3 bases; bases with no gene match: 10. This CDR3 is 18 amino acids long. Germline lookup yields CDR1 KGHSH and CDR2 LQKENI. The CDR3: CASSPQRGTGKSNQPQHF. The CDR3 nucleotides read TGTGCCAGCTCACCCCAACGGGGGACAGGGAAAAGCAATCAGCCCCAGCATTTT.

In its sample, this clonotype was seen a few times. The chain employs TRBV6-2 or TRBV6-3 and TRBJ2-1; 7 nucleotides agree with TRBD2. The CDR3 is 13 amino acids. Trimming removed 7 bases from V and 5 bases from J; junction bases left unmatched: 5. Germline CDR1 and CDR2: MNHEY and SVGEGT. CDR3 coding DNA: TGTGCCAGCAATTCGCTAGCGGACAATGAGCAGTTCTTC. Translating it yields CASNSLADNEQFF.

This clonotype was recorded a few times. The CDR3 reads CASSYPRGQGDIYEQFF. The CDR3 nucleotides read TGTGCCAGCAGTTACCCTCGGGGACAGGGGGATATCTATGAGCAGTTCTTC. V usage is TRBV6-5 and J usage is TRBJ2-1; the match to TRBD1 covers 11 bases. This CDR3 contains 17 residues. The germline CDR1 and CDR2 sequences are MNHEY and SVGAGI. Trimming took 2 bases from V and 8 from J; bases not matched to a gene: 11.

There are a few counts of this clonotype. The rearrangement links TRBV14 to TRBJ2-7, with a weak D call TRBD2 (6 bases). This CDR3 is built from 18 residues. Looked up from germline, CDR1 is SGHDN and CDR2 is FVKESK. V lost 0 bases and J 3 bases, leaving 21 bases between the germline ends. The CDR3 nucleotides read TGTGCCAGCAGCCAAGATGAGCTACGCGGGACCAGAATCTACGAGCAGTACTTC. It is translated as CASSQDELRGTRIYEQYF.

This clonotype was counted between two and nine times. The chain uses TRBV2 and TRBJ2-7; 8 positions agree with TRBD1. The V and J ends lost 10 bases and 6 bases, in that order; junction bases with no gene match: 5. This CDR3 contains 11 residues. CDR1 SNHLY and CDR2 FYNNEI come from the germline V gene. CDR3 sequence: CATLTGAEQYF. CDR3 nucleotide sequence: TGTGCCACCCTGACAGGGGCCGAGCAGTACTTC.